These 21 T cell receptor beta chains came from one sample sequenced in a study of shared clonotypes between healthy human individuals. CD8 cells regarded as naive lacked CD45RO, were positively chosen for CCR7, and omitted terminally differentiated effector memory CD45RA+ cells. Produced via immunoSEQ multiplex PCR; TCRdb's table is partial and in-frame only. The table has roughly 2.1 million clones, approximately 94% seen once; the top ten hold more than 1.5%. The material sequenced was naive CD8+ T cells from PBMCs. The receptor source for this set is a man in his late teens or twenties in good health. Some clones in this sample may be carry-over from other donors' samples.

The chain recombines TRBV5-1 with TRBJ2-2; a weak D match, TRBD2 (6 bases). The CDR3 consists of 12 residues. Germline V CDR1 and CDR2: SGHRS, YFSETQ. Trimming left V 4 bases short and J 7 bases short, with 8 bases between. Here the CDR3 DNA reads TGCGCCAGCAGCGCCGGGGGCGGGGAGCTGTTTTTT. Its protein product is CASSAGGGELFF.

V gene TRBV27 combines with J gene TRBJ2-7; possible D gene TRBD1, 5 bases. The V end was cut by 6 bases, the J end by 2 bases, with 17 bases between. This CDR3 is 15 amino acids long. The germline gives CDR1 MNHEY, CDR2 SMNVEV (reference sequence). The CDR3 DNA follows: TGTGCCAGCAGCAACAGGCAAGATACGACCTACGAGCAGTACTTC. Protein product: CASSNRQDTTYEQYF.

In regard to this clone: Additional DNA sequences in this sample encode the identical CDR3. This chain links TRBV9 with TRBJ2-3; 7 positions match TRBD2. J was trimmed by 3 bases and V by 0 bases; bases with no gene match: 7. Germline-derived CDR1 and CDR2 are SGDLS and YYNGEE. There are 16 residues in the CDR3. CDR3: CASSVVGGRGTDTQYF. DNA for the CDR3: TGTGCCAGCAGCGTAGTCGGAGGGAGGGGAACAGATACGCAGTATTTT.

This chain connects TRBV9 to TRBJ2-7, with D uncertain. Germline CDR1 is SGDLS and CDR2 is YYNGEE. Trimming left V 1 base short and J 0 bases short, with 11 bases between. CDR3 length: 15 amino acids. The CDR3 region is CASSVRVGTSYEQYF. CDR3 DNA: TGTGCCAGCAGCGTACGGGTTGGCACCTCCTACGAGCAGTACTTC.

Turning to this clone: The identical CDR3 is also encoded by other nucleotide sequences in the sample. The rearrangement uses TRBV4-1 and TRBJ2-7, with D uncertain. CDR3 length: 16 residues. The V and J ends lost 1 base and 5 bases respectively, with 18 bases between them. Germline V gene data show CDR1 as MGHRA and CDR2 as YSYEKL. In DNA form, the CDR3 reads TGCGCCAGCAGCCAAGTAGGTAGGAAGGTAAGACACGAGCAGTACTTC. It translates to CASSQVGRKVRHEQYF.

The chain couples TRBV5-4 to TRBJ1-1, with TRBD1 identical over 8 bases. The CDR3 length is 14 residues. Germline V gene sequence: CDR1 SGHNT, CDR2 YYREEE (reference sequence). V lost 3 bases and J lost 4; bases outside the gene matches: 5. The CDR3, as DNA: TGTGCCAGCAGCTACGACAGGGGAAGCACTGAAGCTTTCTTT. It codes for CASSYDRGSTEAFF. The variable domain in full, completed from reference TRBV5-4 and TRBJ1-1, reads ETGVTQSPTHLIKTRGQQVTLRCSSQSGHNTVSWYQQALGQGPQFIFQYYREEENGRGNFPPRFSGLQFPNYSSELNVNALELDDSALYLCASSYDRGSTEAFFGQGTRLTVV.

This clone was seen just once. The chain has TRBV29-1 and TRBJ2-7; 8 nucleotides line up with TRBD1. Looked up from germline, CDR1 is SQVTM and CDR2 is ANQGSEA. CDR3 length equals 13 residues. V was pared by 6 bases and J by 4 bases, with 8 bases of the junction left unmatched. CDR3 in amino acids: CSVLTGEDYEQYF. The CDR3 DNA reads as TGCAGCGTATTGACAGGGGAGGATTACGAGCAGTACTTC.

CDR3 protein: CASSLPIETDATNEKLFF. The DNA of the CDR3 is TGCGCCAGCAGCTTACCAATAGAAACGGATGCAACTAATGAAAAACTGTTTTTT. The chain couples TRBV5-1 to TRBJ1-4; D is unresolved. The CDR3 totals 18 residues. V lost 2 bases and J lost 0, with 17 bases in between. The germline gives CDR1 SGHRS, CDR2 YFSETQ.

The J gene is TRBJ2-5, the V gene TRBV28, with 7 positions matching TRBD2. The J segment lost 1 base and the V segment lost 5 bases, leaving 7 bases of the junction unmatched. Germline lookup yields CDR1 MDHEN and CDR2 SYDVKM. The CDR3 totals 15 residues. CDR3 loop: CASSPLWGGQETQYF. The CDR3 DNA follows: TGTGCCAGCAGTCCCCTCTGGGGGGGCCAAGAGACCCAGTACTTC. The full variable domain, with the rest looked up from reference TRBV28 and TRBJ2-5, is DVKVTQSSRYLVKRTGEKVFLECVQDMDHENMFWYRQDPGLGLRLIYFSYDVKMKEKGDIPEGYSVSREKKERFSLILESASTNQTSMYLCASSPLWGGQETQYFGPGTRLLVL.

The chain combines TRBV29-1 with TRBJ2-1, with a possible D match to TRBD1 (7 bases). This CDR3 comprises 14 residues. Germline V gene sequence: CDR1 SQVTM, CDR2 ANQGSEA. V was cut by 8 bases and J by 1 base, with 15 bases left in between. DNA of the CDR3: TGCAGCTTCACAGGGGAGGTATCCTACAATGAGCAGTTCTTC. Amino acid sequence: CSFTGEVSYNEQFF.

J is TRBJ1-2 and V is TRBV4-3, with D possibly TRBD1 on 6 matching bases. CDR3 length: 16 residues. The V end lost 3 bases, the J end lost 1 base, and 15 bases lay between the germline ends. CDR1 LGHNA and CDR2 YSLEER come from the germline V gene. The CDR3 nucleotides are TGCGCCAGCAGCCACCTCCCCCGAGGGGGTAACTATGGCTACACCTTC. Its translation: CASSHLPRGGNYGYTF.

The CDR3 sequence: CASSLEAREQYF. DNA for the CDR3: TGTGCCAGCAGCTTAGAGGCGAGAGAGCAGTACTTC. J is TRBJ2-7 and V is TRBV7-2; D call uncertain. Between the trimmed V and J ends, which lost 1 base and 7 bases, there was a span of 8 bases. Per germline, CDR1 SGHTA and CDR2 FQGNSA. This CDR3 is 12 amino acids long.

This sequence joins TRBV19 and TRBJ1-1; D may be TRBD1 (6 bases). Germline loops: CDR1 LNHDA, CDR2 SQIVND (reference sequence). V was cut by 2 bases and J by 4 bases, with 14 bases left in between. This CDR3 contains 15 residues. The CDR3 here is CASSIYQGLGTEAFF. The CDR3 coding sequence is TGTGCCAGTAGTATATACCAGGGGCTGGGCACTGAAGCTTTCTTT.

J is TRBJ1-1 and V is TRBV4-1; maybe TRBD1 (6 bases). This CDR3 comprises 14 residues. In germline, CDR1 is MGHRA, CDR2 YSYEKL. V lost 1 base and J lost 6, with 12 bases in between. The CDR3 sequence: CASSQVTGSPEAFF. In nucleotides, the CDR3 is TGCGCCAGCAGCCAAGTCACAGGGAGCCCTGAAGCTTTCTTT.

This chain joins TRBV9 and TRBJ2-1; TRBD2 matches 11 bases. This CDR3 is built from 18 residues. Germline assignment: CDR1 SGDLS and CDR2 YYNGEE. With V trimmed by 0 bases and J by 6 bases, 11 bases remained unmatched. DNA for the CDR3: TGTGCCAGCAGCGTAGAGGGACTAGCGGCAGACTCCGGCAATGAGCAGTTCTTC. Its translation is CASSVEGLAADSGNEQFF. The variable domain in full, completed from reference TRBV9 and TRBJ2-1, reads DSGVTQTPKHLITATGQRVTLRCSPRSGDLSVYWYQQSLDQGLQFLIQYYNGEERAKGNILERFSAQQFPDLHSELNLSSLELGDSALYFCASSVEGLAADSGNEQFFGPGTRLTVL.

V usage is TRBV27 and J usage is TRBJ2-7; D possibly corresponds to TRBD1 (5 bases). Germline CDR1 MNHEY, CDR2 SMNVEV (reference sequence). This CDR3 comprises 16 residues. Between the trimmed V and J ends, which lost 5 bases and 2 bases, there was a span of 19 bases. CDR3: CASSALTGSLTYEQYF. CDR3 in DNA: TGTGCCAGCAGTGCCCTCACAGGATCCCTCACCTACGAGCAGTACTTC.

The CDR3 bases are TGTGCCAGTAGTATGGCAGGGGGAGGAAGGCACGAGCAGTACTTC. This sequence encodes CASSMAGGGRHEQYF. The genes are TRBV19 and TRBJ2-7, with D possibly being TRBD1 (7 bases). CDR1 LNHDA and CDR2 SQIVND come from the germline V gene (reference sequence). V was cut by 3 bases and J by 5 bases, with 17 bases left in between. CDR3 length: 15 residues. The whole variable domain, filled in from reference TRBV19 and TRBJ2-7, reads DGGITQSPKYLFRKEGQNVTLSCEQNLNHDAMYWYRQDPGQGLRLIYYSQIVNDFQKGDIAEGYSVSREKKESFPLTVTSAQKNPTAFYLCASSMAGGGRHEQYFGPGTRLTVT.

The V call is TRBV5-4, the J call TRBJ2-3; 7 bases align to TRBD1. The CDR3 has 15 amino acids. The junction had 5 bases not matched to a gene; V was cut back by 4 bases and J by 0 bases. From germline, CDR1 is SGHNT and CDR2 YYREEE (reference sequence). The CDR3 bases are TGTGCCAGCAGCATCGGACAGGCTAGCACAGATACGCAGTATTTT. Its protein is CASSIGQASTDTQYF.

The CDR3 DNA reads as TGTGCCAGCAGTTCAATCAGCGGGAGGGCTTTCTATGAGCAGTTCTTC. Residues: CASSSISGRAFYEQFF. The V gene is TRBV27, the J gene TRBJ2-1; 10 nucleotides align to TRBD2. The CDR3 covers 16 residues. V was pared by 4 bases and J by 8 bases, with 11 bases of the junction left unmatched. The germline gives CDR1 MNHEY, CDR2 SMNVEV (reference sequence).

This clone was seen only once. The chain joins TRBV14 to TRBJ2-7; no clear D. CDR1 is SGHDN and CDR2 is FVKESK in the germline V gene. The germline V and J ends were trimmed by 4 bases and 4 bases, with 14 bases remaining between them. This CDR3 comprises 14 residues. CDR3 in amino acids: CASSPGRRAYEQYF. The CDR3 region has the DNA TGTGCCAGCAGCCCCGGTCGTCGGGCATACGAGCAGTACTTC.

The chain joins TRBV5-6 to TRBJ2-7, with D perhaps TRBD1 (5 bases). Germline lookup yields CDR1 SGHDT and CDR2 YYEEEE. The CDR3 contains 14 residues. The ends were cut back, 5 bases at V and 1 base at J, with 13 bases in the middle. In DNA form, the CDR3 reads TGTGCCAGCAGTCGGATGACAGCTTCCTACGAGCAGTACTTC. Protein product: CASSRMTASYEQYF.